Here is one T cell receptor beta chain with its context. Its antigen is currently unknown. The sample originates from a study of cytomegalovirus exposure and HLA in healthy donors. Germline-derived CDR1 and CDR2 are SGHTA and FQGTGA. The CDR3 has 15 amino acids. Trimming took 3 bases from V and 4 from J; bases not matched to a gene: 7. The repertoire was sequenced with immunoSEQ multiplex PCR; TCRdb's copy has only in-frame clones and lacks some. Here the sample spans tens of thousands of clones, about 94% being singletons. Points from the study as a whole: According to a subsequent analysis, TCR clusters from the first cohort were inclined to appear together in the 120 validation repertoires. The study designated roughly 150 TCR beta chains cytomegalovirus-associated. CMV antigen specificity of three CMV-associated chains was confirmed in vitro. TCR sequences were mostly rare, though some public TCRs occurred in many donors.

V is TRBV7-3 and J is TRBJ2-3; TRBD1 agrees at 7 bases. The sequenced sample was PBMCs. The TCR originated in a man between 18 and 29 years old in good health and CMV-seropositive. The CDR3 coding sequence is TGTGCCAGCAGCTTTGAGGGGGCTCGGGCAGATACGCAGTATTTT. Protein: CASSFEGARADTQYF. The variable domain in full, with the rest retrieved from reference TRBV7-3 and TRBJ2-3, is GAGVSQTPSNKVTEKGKYVELRCDPISGHTALYWYRQSLGQGPEFLIYFQGTGAADDSGLPNDRFFAVRPEGSVSTLKIQRTERGDSAVYLCASSFEGARADTQYFGPGTRLTVL.